The 8 T cell receptor beta chains presented below share a single source sample, sequenced in a study of molecular identifiers for immune sequencing clone quantification. TCRdb fed the PCR reads into MiXCR, producing one record per CDR3 protein. The sample lists about half a million distinct CDR3 sequences; around 23% were seen once. Sequenced sample: naive CD8+ T cells from blood, with Jurkat cell RNA spiked in. As for subset: FACS-sorted CD8+CD4-CCR7+CD45RA+ naive T cells. The receptors derive from a human donor in good health. Some libraries in this study had Jurkat cell RNA spiked in.

The chain has TRBV9 and TRBJ2-2; 8 positions agree with TRBD2. With 3 bases clipped from V and 7 bases from J, the junction kept 8 bases outside the gene matches. Germline V CDR1 and CDR2: SGDLS, YYNGEE. CDR3 size: 15 residues. The CDR3 loop is CASSAGLGPSGELFF. DNA for the CDR3: TGTGCCAGCAGCGCGGGACTAGGCCCAAGCGGGGAGCTGTTTTTT.

This clonotype was observed a handful of times. The junction does not match germline at one end; this may be a read error. The genes are TRBV15 and TRBJ2-3, with D possibly TRBD1 on 6 matching bases. The CDR3 consists of 14 residues. Germline-derived CDR1 and CDR2 are LNHNV and YYDKDF (reference sequence). The CDR3 nucleotides are TGTGCCGCCAGCTTCAGGGGCTTTGGAGATACGCAGTATTTT. Amino acids: CAASFRGFGDTQYF.

As concerns this clonotype: This could be a read error, since a much larger clone is one nucleotide away. The rearrangement links TRBV19 to TRBJ2-5; the D gene is possibly TRBD1 (5 bases). The V gene's germline CDR1 is LNHDA and CDR2 SQIVND (reference sequence). There are 15 residues in the CDR3. As DNA, the CDR3 is TGTGCCAGTAGTATCGCTGACAGTATCCAAGAGACCCTGTACTTC. Translation gives CASSIADSIQETLYF.

Many counts were recorded for this clonotype. The chain links TRBV4-1 to TRBJ2-7, with 8 bases identical to TRBD1. The CDR3 totals 15 residues. V dropped 0 bases and J dropped 5; count of bases not matched to a gene: 6. Germline lookup yields CDR1 MGHRA and CDR2 YSYEKL. The CDR3, as DNA: TGCGCCAGCAGCCAAGAGAGGATACAGGGGGACGAGCAGTACTTC. This gives the protein CASSQERIQGDEQYF.

Note on this clonotype: A much larger clone sits a single nucleotide away, making a read error possible. The rearrangement joins TRBV19 to TRBJ2-3; D may match TRBD1 or TRBD2 (7 bases each). With 6 bases removed from V and 2 bases from J, the gap between germline ends came to 18 bases. The germline V gene has CDR1 LNHDA and CDR2 SQIVND (reference sequence). This CDR3 spans 16 amino acids. CDR3 sequence reads: CASSREGAVYTDTQYF. CDR3 nucleotides: TGTGCCAGTAGCAGGGAGGGGGCAGTCTACACAGATACGCAGTATTTT.

This clonotype was seen ten or more times. The chain carries TRBV7-9 and TRBJ2-7; a possible D gene is TRBD1 (6 bases). V was shortened by 4 bases and J by 0 bases, with 13 bases between the two germline ends. Germline loops: CDR1 SEHNR, CDR2 FQNEAQ (reference sequence). The length of the CDR3 is 15 residues. CDR3 bases: TGTGCCAGCAGCTCCGGACAGTCGAGCTCCTACGAGCAGTACTTC. It is translated as CASSSGQSSSYEQYF.

This clonotype was detected many times. The DNA for the CDR3 is TGTGCCAGCAGTTTAGTTGTGAGGGAGCAGTACTTC. It is translated as CASSLVVREQYF. The V call is TRBV28, the J call TRBJ2-7; D unresolved. The CDR3 extends over 12 amino acids. The V end lost 2 bases, the J end lost 7 bases, and 9 bases lay between the germline ends. The V gene's germline CDR1 is MDHEN and CDR2 SYDVKM.

The rearrangement joins TRBV19 to TRBJ2-1; D not certain. Germline lookup yields CDR1 LNHDA and CDR2 SQIVND (reference sequence). The CDR3 has 12 residues. The germline V and J ends were trimmed by 8 bases and 5 bases, with 10 bases remaining between them. Written as DNA, the CDR3 is TGTGCCAGTGGTTCCAACAACAATGAGCAGTTCTTC. Its translation: CASGSNNNEQFF. Complete variable domain (other parts from reference TRBV19 and TRBJ2-1): DGGITQSPKYLFRKEGQNVTLSCEQNLNHDAMYWYRQDPGQGLRLIYYSQIVNDFQKGDIAEGYSVSREKKESFPLTVTSAQKNPTAFYLCASGSNNNEQFFGPGTRLTVL.